The rows below give T cell receptor beta chains drawn from one sample of a study of OX40 agonist ivuxolimab in advanced cancers. The protocol was immunoSEQ multiplex PCR, while the TCRdb copy is restricted to in-frame clones and leaves out a portion. The repertoire holds 98,000 or so clones, with approximately 89% as singletons. The sequenced sample was CD4+ or CD8+ T cells sorted from blood, obtained in a trial of the OX40 agonist ivuxolimab. The receptors were sampled from an adult with an advanced solid tumor such as melanoma, head and neck, liver or kidney cancer. Both conserved end residues are part of each CDR3. D genes are given only for firm matches. For some rows the clone size is stated as once, few or many, or as a class when expanded; others skip it.

V gene	J gene	clone size	CDR3 length	D gene	CDR3 protein	CDR3 DNA
TRBV21-1	TRBJ2-5	NA	13	NA	CASSPPGLATQYF	TGTGCCAGCTCCCCCCCGGGCCTAGCGACCCAGTACTTC
TRBV4-2	TRBJ2-3	NA	16	TRBD2	CASSQDHGGGPHTQYF	TGTGCCAGCAGCCAAGATCACGGGGGGGGGCCCCATACGCAGTATTTT
TRBV10-3	TRBJ2-2	NA	18	TRBD2	CAISGGNQREFITGELFF	TGTGCCATCAGTGGAGGGAATCAGCGGGAGTTCATCACCGGGGAGCTGTTTTTT
TRBV19	TRBJ2-2	NA	14	NA	CASKGQTNTGELFF	TGTGCCAGTAAGGGACAAACGAACACCGGGGAGCTGTTTTTT
TRBV4-2	TRBJ1-2	once	17	TRBD1	CASSQAAGQGAIYGYTF	TGTGCCAGCAGCCAAGCGGCCGGACAGGGGGCGATCTATGGCTACACCTTC
TRBV5-4	TRBJ1-6	NA	16	NA	CASSPLRTRNNSPLHF	TGTGCCAGCAGCCCCCTACGGACACGGAATAATTCACCCCTCCACTTT
TRBV5-1	TRBJ2-1	NA	13	NA	CASSLEGLNEQFF	TGCGCCAGCAGCTTGGAGGGGTTGAATGAGCAGTTCTTC
TRBV27	TRBJ2-7	NA	13	TRBD2	CASRLAGHYEQYF	TGTGCCAGCAGACTAGCGGGACACTACGAGCAGTACTTC
TRBV15	TRBJ1-1	NA	16	NA	CATSRPSAGKNTEAFF	TGTGCCACCAGCCGTCCATCGGCAGGGAAGAACACTGAAGCTTTCTTT
TRBV11-2	TRBJ2-5	NA	16	NA	CASSSYGLGAQETQYF	TGTGCCAGCAGCTCCTACGGACTGGGGGCGCAAGAGACCCAGTACTTC
TRBV11-2	TRBJ2-1	few	13	NA	CASSFGSDTLQFF	TGTGCCAGCAGCTTTGGGTCGGACACTCTCCAGTTCTTC
TRBV10-3	TRBJ1-2	NA	16	NA	CAISAQGGDSNYGYTF	TGTGCCATCAGCGCCCAGGGAGGGGACTCTAACTATGGCTACACCTTC
TRBV19	TRBJ2-4	NA	16	NA	CASAPPPRGAKNIQYF	TGTGCCAGTGCTCCCCCTCCCCGGGGCGCCAAAAACATTCAGTACTTC
TRBV10-1	TRBJ2-3	NA	18	TRBD2	CASSNTSGRPLGATTQYF	TGCGCCAGCAGTAATACTAGCGGGAGGCCCCTCGGGGCCACGACGCAGTATTTT
TRBV5-1	TRBJ2-5	NA	18	TRBD1	CASSIQSPVQGDGETQYF	TGCGCCAGCAGCATACAAAGTCCGGTACAGGGGGATGGAGAGACCCAGTACTTC
TRBV25-1	TRBJ1-1	NA	14	NA	CASSETDRPTEAFF	TGTGCCAGCAGTGAAACTGACAGACCCACTGAAGCTTTCTTT
TRBV5-1	TRBJ2-6	NA	16	NA	CASSLAASSGANVLTF	TGCGCCAGCAGCTTGGCCGCCAGCTCTGGGGCCAACGTCCTGACTTTC
TRBV12-1	TRBJ2-7	NA	15	NA	CASSPSRVDSYEQYF	TGTGCCAGCAGTCCCTCGCGGGTAGACTCCTACGAGCAGTACTTC
TRBV19	TRBJ2-7	once	15	NA	CATSGGEHEGYEQYF	TGTGCCACATCCGGGGGCGAACACGAGGGCTACGAGCAGTACTTC
TRBV9	TRBJ2-7	NA	15	NA	CASSPAGTPSYEQYF	TGTGCCAGCAGTCCGGCCGGGACACCGTCCTACGAGCAGTACTTC
TRBV13	TRBJ2-1	NA	13	NA	CASSFGTYNEQFF	TGTGCCAGCAGCTTCGGTACCTACAATGAGCAGTTCTTC
TRBV11-2	TRBJ1-2	NA	15	TRBD1	CASSSGQGENYGYTF	TGTGCCAGCAGCTCCGGACAGGGCGAAAACTATGGCTACACCTTC
TRBV5-1	TRBJ1-3	NA	14	NA	CASSLDSSGNTIYF	TGCGCCAGCAGCTTGGACAGCTCTGGAAACACCATATATTTT
TRBV14	TRBJ2-7	NA	14	NA	CASSQEADSYEQYF	TGTGCCAGCAGCCAAGAGGCAGACTCCTACGAGCAGTACTTC
TRBV30	TRBJ1-2	NA	13	NA	CAWSVPPGRGYTF	TGTGCCTGGAGTGTACCGCCAGGAAGGGGCTACACCTTC
TRBV9	TRBJ2-1	NA	15	TRBD1	CASSSGQGPDNEQFF	TGTGCCAGCAGCTCCGGACAGGGCCCGGACAATGAGCAGTTCTTC
TRBV10-1	TRBJ1-1	once	13	TRBD1	CASSFSRDSEAFF	TGCGCCAGCAGTTTCAGCCGGGACAGTGAAGCTTTCTTT
TRBV5-1	TRBJ2-7	NA	14	TRBD2	CASSPGLAPGEQYF	TGCGCCAGCAGCCCGGGACTAGCGCCGGGCGAGCAGTACTTC
TRBV19	TRBJ2-5	NA	14	NA	CASSPRGRQETQYF	TGTGCCAGTAGTCCGCGCGGCAGACAAGAGACCCAGTACTTC
TRBV6-1	TRBJ1-2	NA	15	NA	CASSQTRQWSYGYTF	TGTGCCAGCAGCCAGACCCGTCAATGGAGCTATGGCTACACCTTC
TRBV5-6	TRBJ2-7	NA	14	NA	CASSLLGPTYEQYF	TGTGCCAGCAGCTTGCTGGGGCCCACCTACGAGCAGTACTTC
TRBV5-1	TRBJ1-1	NA	16	TRBD1	CASSAHGTGMNTEAFF	TGCGCCAGCAGCGCCCATGGGACAGGGATGAACACTGAAGCTTTCTTT
TRBV30	TRBJ1-4	NA	15	NA	CAWRTSGQGGEKLFF	TGTGCCTGGAGGACCTCGGGGCAGGGTGGGGAAAAACTGTTTTTT